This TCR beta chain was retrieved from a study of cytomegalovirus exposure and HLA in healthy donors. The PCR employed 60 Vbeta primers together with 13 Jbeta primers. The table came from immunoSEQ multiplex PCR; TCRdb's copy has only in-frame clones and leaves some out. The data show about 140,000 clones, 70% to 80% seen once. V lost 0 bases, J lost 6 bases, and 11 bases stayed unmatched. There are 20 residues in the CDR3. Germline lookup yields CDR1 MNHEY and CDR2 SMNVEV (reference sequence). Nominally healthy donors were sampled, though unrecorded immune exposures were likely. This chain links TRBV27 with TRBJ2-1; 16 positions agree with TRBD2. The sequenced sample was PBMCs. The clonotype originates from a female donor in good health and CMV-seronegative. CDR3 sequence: CASSLSQRGLAGGPLNEQFF. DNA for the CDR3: TGTGCCAGCAGTTTATCCCAACGGGGACTAGCGGGAGGGCCCCTCAATGAGCAGTTCTTC.